This TCR beta chain was profiled in a study of blood T cell repertoires in COVID-19. Study-level information: COVID-19 samples, acute and convalescent, were from the United States, Italy and Spain. PBMCs, B-cell-depleted T cells, or T cells were the source of the cDNA or gDNA that made up the material.

This CDR3 has 14 residues. Germline V gene data show CDR1 as SGHRS and CDR2 as YFSETQ. V shed 0 bases, J shed 6 bases, and the junction held 3 bases outside the gene matches. Assay: immunoSEQ multiplex PCR; the TCRdb copy retains only in-frame clones and omits some. The sample holds approximately 100,000 clones, approximately 80% seen once. This receptor was taken from a woman aged 45-59 years with acute or convalescent COVID-19. The specimen sequenced was peripheral blood. The chain combines TRBV5-1 with TRBJ1-2; 9 bases agree with TRBD1. CDR3 sequence: CASSLAGQGDGYTF. The CDR3 nucleotides are TGCGCCAGCAGCTTGGCGGGACAGGGTGATGGCTACACCTTC.